Below are 13 T cell receptor beta chains sequenced from a single sample in a study of T cell repertoires in cytomegalovirus infection. MiXCR, run by TCRdb on the reads, gives a single entry per CDR3 protein. The sample shows around 170,000 distinct CDR3 sequences, 17% of them seen only once. The sequenced sample consisted of CD8+ T cells from PBMCs. The origin of the receptors is a human donor in good health (CMV status not recorded). Some clones in this sample may be carry-over from other donors' samples.

This clonotype turned up a few times. The rearrangement joins TRBV7-9 to TRBJ2-5, with TRBD2 matching 12 bases. Germline values: CDR1 SEHNR, CDR2 FQNEAQ (reference sequence). V shed 2 bases, J shed 1 base, and the junction held 8 bases outside the gene matches. The CDR3 contains 18 residues. CDR3 region: CASSLRTSGRPAQETQYF. In nucleotides, the CDR3 is TGTGCCAGCAGCTTACGAACTAGCGGGAGGCCCGCCCAAGAGACCCAGTACTTC.

V gene TRBV28 combines with J gene TRBJ2-1, with unresolved D. This CDR3 contains 13 residues. The germline gives CDR1 MDHEN, CDR2 SYDVKM. V lost 4 bases, J lost 7 bases, and 11 bases lay in between. CDR3 amino acids: CASSSDYRNEQFF. CDR3 nucleotides: TGTGCCAGCAGTTCCGATTACCGGAATGAGCAGTTCTTC. Drawing the rest from reference TRBV28 and TRBJ2-1, the complete variable domain is DVKVTQSSRYLVKRTGEKVFLECVQDMDHENMFWYRQDPGLGLRLIYFSYDVKMKEKGDIPEGYSVSREKKERFSLILESASTNQTSMYLCASSSDYRNEQFFGPGTRLTVL.

This rearrangement joins TRBV7-8 to TRBJ2-4; 8 nucleotides agree with TRBD1. J was trimmed by 7 bases and V by 5 bases; bases with no gene match: 13. The CDR3 has 16 residues. CDR1 is SGHVS, CDR2 FQNEAQ, per germline. The CDR3 loop reads CASSHRPDRATNIQYF. The DNA of the CDR3 is TGTGCCAGCAGCCATCGCCCGGACAGGGCGACCAACATTCAGTACTTC. The whole variable domain, filled in from reference TRBV7-8 and TRBJ2-4, reads GAGVSQSPRYKVAKRGQDVALRCDPISGHVSLFWYQQALGQGPEFLTYFQNEAQLDKSGLPSDRFFAERPEGSVSTLKIQRTQQEDSAVYLCASSHRPDRATNIQYFGAGTRLSVL.

This clonotype appeared once. A much larger clonotype is one base distant, so this may be a read error. The chain uses TRBV6-5 and TRBJ1-3; 8 positions match TRBD1. CDR3 length: 14 amino acids. The V gene's germline CDR1 is MNHEY and CDR2 SVGAGI. CDR3 nucleotides: TGTGACAGCAGAACAGGGGGCTCTGGAAACACCATATATTTT. Residues: CDSRTGGSGNTIYF.

The V call is TRBV5-1, the J call TRBJ1-1; D gene uncertain. This CDR3 contains 18 residues. The germline V and J ends were trimmed by 2 bases and 0 bases, with 20 bases remaining between them. Germline loops: CDR1 SGHRS, CDR2 YFSETQ. The CDR3 loop reads CASSLTGSRVVMNTEAFF. The CDR3 DNA is TGCGCCAGCAGCTTAACGGGGAGCCGAGTCGTAATGAACACTGAAGCTTTCTTT.

This clonotype was observed a handful of times. The CDR3 sequence is CASSFNAGALFNNEQFF. CDR3 sequence (DNA): TGTGCCAGCAGTTTCAACGCAGGGGCACTCTTTAACAATGAGCAGTTCTTC. This chain uses TRBV12-3 or TRBV12-4 with TRBJ2-1; the D gene is possibly TRBD1 (6 bases). This CDR3 is 17 amino acids long. With 3 bases removed from V and 5 bases from J, the gap between germline ends came to 20 bases.

This clonotype has a handful of counts. J is TRBJ2-1 and V is TRBV5-4; TRBD2 aligns across 8 bases. The CDR3 runs to 14 residues. Trimming at V came to 3 bases and at J to 8 bases, leaving 7 bases not matched to a gene. Germline-derived CDR1 and CDR2 are SGHNT and YYREEE (reference sequence). CDR3 loop: CASSSVGTSHEQFF. The CDR3 bases are TGTGCCAGCAGCTCGGTGGGGACTAGTCATGAGCAGTTCTTC.

The chain couples TRBV12-3 or TRBV12-4 to TRBJ2-1; D may be TRBD2 (6 bases). The CDR3 is made up of 13 amino acids. Trimming removed 11 bases at V and 10 bases at J, with 21 bases between. CDR3 nucleotide sequence: TGTGCCGCTTCCTCCGAAGCGGGTTTAGAGCAGTTCTTC. The encoded protein is CAASSEAGLEQFF.

There are a few counts of this clonotype. The chain combines TRBV7-8 with TRBJ2-1, with 7 positions matching TRBD1. This CDR3 spans 16 amino acids. Germline loops: CDR1 SGHVS, CDR2 FQNEAQ. Trimming removed 1 base from V and 3 bases from J; junction bases left unmatched: 6. DNA for the CDR3: TGTGCCAGCAGCTTAGAGGCGACAGGGTTCTACAATGAGCAGTTCTTC. Translating it yields CASSLEATGFYNEQFF.

This clonotype was found a few times. This chain uses TRBV5-5 with TRBJ2-1, with D maybe TRBD2 (6 bases). V gave up 6 bases and J gave up 0 bases, with 13 bases separating them. The CDR3 is made up of 15 amino acids. The germline gives CDR1 SGHKS, CDR2 YYEKEE (reference sequence). CDR3 sequence (DNA): TGTGCCAGCATAAGCGGGCCGAGCTCCTACAATGAGCAGTTCTTC. It codes for CASISGPSSYNEQFF.

This clonotype was detected only a few times. The chain carries TRBV7-3 and TRBJ2-1, with 11 bases identical to TRBD2. Trimming removed 0 bases from V and 9 bases from J; junction bases left unmatched: 4. Looked up from germline, CDR1 is SGHTA and CDR2 is FQGTGA. The CDR3 extends over 15 amino acids. In DNA form, the CDR3 reads TGTGCCAGCAGCTTAACTAGCGGGAGGGCCGTTGAGCAGTTCTTC. It codes for CASSLTSGRAVEQFF.

This clonotype came up a few times. The chain's CDR3 is CATSREKGAETEAFF. The CDR3 bases are TGTGCCACCAGCAGAGAGAAGGGGGCAGAGACTGAAGCTTTCTTT. V is TRBV15 and J is TRBJ1-1, with 7 bases lining up with TRBD1. Trimming cost V 0 bases and J 5 bases; bases outside gene matches: 6. The CDR3 is made up of 15 amino acids. The germline V gene has CDR1 LNHNV and CDR2 YYDKDF (reference sequence).

Notes on this clonotype: This sequence may be a read error, since a much larger clone differs from it by one base. The conserved final phenylalanine or tryptophan is absent from the CDR3, which likely points to a read error. CDR3 protein: CASSSLGDNEQFL. In DNA, the CDR3 is TGTGCCAGCAGCTCCTTGGGGGACAATGAGCAGTTCTTG. This sequence joins TRBV7-6 and TRBJ2-1, with D perhaps given as TRBD1 or TRBD2 (5 bases each). From germline, CDR1 is SGHVS and CDR2 FNYEAQ. Trimming took off 4 bases at V and 5 bases at J, with 9 bases between the two ends. This CDR3 spans 13 amino acids.